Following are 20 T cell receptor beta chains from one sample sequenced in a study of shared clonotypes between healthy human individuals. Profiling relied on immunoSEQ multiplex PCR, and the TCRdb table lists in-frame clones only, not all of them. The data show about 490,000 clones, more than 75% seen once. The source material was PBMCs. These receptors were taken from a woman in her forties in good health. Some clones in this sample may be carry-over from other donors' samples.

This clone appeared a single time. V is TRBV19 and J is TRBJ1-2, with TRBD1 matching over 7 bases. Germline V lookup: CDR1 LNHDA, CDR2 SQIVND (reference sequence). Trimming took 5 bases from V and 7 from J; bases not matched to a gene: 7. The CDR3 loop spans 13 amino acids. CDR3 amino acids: CASSPKDRSGYTF. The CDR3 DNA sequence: TGTGCCAGTAGTCCCAAGGACAGGTCTGGCTACACCTTC. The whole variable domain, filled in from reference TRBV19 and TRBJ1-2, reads DGGITQSPKYLFRKEGQNVTLSCEQNLNHDAMYWYRQDPGQGLRLIYYSQIVNDFQKGDIAEGYSVSREKKESFPLTVTSAQKNPTAFYLCASSPKDRSGYTFGSGTRLTVV.

The CDR3 sequence is CASSLYPGELFF. The DNA of the CDR3 is TGTGCCAGCAGCTTGTATCCCGGGGAGCTGTTTTTT. The chain is built from TRBV11-3 and TRBJ2-2; D unresolved. The CDR3 has 12 residues. CDR1 and CDR2 (germline): SGHNT, YENEEA. Trimming removed 3 bases at V and 6 bases at J, with 5 bases between.

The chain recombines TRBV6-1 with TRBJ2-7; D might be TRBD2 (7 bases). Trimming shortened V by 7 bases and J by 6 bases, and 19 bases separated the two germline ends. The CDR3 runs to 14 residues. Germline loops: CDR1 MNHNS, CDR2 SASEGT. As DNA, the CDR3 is TGTGCCAGCACCCCGAGTCGGGGGGCGGCCGAGCAGTACTTC. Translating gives CASTPSRGAAEQYF.

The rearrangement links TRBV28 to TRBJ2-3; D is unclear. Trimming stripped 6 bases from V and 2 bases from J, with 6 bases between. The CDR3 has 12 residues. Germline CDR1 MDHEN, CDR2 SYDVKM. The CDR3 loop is CASSRATDTQYF. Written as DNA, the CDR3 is TGTGCCAGCAGCCGGGCCACAGATACGCAGTATTTT.

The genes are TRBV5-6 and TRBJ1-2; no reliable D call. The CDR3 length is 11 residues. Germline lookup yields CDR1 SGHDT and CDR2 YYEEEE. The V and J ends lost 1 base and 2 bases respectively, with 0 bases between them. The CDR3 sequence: CASSLNYGYTF. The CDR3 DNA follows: TGTGCCAGCAGCTTGAACTATGGCTACACCTTC.

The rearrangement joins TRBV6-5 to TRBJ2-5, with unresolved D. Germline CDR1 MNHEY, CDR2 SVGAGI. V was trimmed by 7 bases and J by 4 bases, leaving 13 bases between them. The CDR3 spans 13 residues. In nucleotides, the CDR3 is TGTGCCAGCACCCCCTCCCCGGCAGAGACCCAGTACTTC. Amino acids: CASTPSPAETQYF.

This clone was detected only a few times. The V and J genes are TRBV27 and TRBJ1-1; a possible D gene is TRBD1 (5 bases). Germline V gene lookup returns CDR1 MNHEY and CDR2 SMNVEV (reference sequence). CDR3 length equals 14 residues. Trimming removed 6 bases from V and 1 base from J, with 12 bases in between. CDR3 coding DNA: TGTGCCAGCAGCCCAGGGACCTCGAACACTGAAGCTTTCTTT. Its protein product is CASSPGTSNTEAFF.

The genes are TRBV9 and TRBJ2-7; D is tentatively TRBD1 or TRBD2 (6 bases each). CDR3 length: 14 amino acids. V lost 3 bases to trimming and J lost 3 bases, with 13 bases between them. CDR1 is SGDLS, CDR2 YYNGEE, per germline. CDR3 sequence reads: CASSGGASVYEQYF. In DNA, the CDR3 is TGTGCCAGCAGCGGGGGGGCTAGCGTCTACGAGCAGTACTTC.

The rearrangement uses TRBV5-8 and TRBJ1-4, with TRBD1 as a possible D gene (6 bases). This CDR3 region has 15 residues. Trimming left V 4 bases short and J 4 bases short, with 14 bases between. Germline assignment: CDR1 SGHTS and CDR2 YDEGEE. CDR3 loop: CASSNQGRGNEKLFF. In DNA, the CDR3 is TGTGCCAGCAGCAACCAGGGGCGGGGTAATGAAAAACTGTTTTTT.

The CDR3 region is CASSVVVAGEAEQFF. As DNA, the CDR3 is TGTGCCAGCAGCGTAGTGGTAGCGGGGGAAGCTGAGCAGTTCTTC. V gene TRBV9 combines with J gene TRBJ2-1, with TRBD2 identical over 9 bases. Germline values: CDR1 SGDLS, CDR2 YYNGEE. The CDR3 sequence is 15 residues long. J lost 9 bases, V lost 0 bases, and 7 bases had no gene match.

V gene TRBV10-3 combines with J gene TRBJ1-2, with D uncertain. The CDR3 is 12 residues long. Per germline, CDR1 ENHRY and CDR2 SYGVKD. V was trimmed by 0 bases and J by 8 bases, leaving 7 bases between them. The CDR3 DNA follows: TGTGCCATCAGTGAGTCTCTCTCAGGCTACACCTTC. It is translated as CAISESLSGYTF.

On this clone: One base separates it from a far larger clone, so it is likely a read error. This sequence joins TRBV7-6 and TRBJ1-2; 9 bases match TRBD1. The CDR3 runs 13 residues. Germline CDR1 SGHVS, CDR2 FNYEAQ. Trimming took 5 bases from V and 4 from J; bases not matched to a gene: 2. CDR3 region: CASSPTGGYGYTF. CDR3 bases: TGTGCCAGCAGCCCGACAGGGGGCTATGGCTACACCTTC.

CDR3: CASSLSGSGANVLTF. The CDR3 DNA reads TGTGCCAGCAGCCTTAGCGGGTCTGGGGCCAACGTCCTGACTTTC. The chain employs TRBV21-1 and TRBJ2-6; TRBD2 reflects the table's D call only, with no check against the DNA. TRBV21-1 is given as a pseudogene. This CDR3 contains 15 residues.

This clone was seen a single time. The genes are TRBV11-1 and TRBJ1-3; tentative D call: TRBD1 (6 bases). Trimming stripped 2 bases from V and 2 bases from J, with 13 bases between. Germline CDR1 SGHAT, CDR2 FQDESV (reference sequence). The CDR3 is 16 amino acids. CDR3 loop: CASSLRGLIAGNTIYF. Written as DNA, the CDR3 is TGTGCCAGCAGCTTAAGGGGGTTGATCGCTGGAAACACCATATATTTT. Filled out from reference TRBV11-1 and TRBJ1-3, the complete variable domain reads EAEVAQSPRYKITEKSQAVAFWCDPISGHATLYWYRQILGQGPELLVQFQDESVVDDSQLPKDRFSAERLKGVDSTLKIQPAELGDSAMYLCASSLRGLIAGNTIYFGEGSWLTVV.

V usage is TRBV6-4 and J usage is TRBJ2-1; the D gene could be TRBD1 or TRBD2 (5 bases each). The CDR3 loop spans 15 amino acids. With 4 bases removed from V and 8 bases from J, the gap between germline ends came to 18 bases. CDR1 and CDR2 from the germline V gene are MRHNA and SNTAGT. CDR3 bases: TGTGCCAGCAGTGGATCCGGGGCTCCGAACGATGAGCAGTTCTTC. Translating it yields CASSGSGAPNDEQFF.

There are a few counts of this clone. The CDR3, as DNA: TGTGCCAGCAGCCCGGGGGGCTACGAGCAGTACTTC. It yields the protein CASSPGGYEQYF. The J gene is TRBJ2-7, the V gene TRBV7-9; the match to TRBD2 covers 7 bases. V shed 5 bases, J shed 3 bases, and the junction held 1 base outside the gene matches. CDR1 is SEHNR, CDR2 FQNEAQ, per germline (reference sequence). CDR3 length: 12 residues.

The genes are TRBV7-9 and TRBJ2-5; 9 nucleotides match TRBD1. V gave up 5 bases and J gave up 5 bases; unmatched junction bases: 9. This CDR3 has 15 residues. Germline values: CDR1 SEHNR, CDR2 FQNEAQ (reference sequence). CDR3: CASSPQQGAGETQYF. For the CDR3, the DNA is TGTGCCAGCAGCCCCCAACAGGGGGCAGGGGAGACCCAGTACTTC.

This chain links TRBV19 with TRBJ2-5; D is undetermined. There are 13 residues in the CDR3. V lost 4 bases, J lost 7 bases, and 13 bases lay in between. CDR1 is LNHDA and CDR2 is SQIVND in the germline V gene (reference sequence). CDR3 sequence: CASSTVREGTQYF. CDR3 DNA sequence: TGTGCCAGTAGTACGGTGAGAGAAGGGACCCAGTACTTC.

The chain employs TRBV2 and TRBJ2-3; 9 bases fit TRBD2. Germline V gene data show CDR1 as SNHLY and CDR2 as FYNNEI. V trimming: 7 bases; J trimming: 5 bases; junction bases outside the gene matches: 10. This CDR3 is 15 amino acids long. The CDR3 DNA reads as TGTGCCAGCACGCTCTCGGCGGGAGGGGGAGATACGCAGTATTTT. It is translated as CASTLSAGGGDTQYF. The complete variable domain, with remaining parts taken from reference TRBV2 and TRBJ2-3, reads EPEVTQTPSHQVTQMGQEVILRCVPISNHLYFYWYRQILGQKVEFLVSFYNNEISEKSEIFDDQFSVERPDGSNFTLKIRSTKLEDSAMYFCASTLSAGGGDTQYFGPGTRLTVL.

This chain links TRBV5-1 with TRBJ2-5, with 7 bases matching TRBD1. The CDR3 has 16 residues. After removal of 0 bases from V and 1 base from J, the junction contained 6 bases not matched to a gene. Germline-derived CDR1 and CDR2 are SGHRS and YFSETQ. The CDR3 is CASSLDRGFPQETQYF. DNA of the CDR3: TGCGCCAGCAGCTTGGACAGGGGCTTCCCCCAAGAGACCCAGTACTTC.